This T cell receptor beta chain was sequenced in a study of cytomegalovirus exposure and HLA in healthy donors. Overall study results and limits: The study found most TCR sequences rare, yet found some public TCRs in many donors. Presence/absence analysis assumed near-uniform sequencing depth across donors. In a later analysis, approximately 15,000 TCR beta sequences were associated with HLA alleles at 0.05 false discovery rate.

Germline-derived CDR1 and CDR2 are MDHEN and SYDVKM. The CDR3 totals 18 residues. Primers for the PCR totalled 60 Vbeta and 13 Jbeta. The protocol was immunoSEQ multiplex PCR, while the TCRdb copy is restricted to in-frame clones and leaves out a portion. The sample shows 170,000 or so clones, more than 70% of them seen only once. Comment on this clone: Its antigen is unidentified.

This clonotype was sampled from a male donor in good health and CMV-seropositive. This sequence joins TRBV28 and TRBJ2-5; weak D call: TRBD2 (7 bases). Near its end, the DNA agrees better with TRBJ2-7, so the J call may be wrong. The sample comprised PBMCs. DNA of the CDR3: TGTGCCAGCAGTTTCCCCGAAATGAGGAGCGGGACAACCTACGAGCAGTACTTC. Encoded protein: CASSFPEMRSGTTYEQYF.